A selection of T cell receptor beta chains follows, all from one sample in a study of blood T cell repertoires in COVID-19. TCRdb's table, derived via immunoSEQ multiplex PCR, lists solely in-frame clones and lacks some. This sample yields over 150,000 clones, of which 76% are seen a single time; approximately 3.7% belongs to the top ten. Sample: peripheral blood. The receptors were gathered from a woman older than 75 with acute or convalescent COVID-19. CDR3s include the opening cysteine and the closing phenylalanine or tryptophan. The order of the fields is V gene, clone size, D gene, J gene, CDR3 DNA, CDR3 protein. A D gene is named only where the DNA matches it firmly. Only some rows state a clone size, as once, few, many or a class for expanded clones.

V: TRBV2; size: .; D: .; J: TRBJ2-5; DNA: TGTGCCAGCAGTGACCCGCGCCACCAAGAGACCCAGTACTTC; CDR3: CASSDPRHQETQYF
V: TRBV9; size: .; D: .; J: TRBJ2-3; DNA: TGTGCCAGCAGCGCCCACGGGGTGTCCAGGAGTGGCACAGATACGCAGTATTTT; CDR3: CASSAHGVSRSGTDTQYF
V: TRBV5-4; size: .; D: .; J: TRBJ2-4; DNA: TGTGCCAGCAGCCTGCCCGGGACTCTTGGAAACATTCAGTACTTC; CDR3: CASSLPGTLGNIQYF
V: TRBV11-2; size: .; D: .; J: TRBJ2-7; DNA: TGTGCCAGCAGCCCACTGACTAACTCCTACGAGCAGTACTTC; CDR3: CASSPLTNSYEQYF
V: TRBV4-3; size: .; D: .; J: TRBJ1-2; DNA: TGCGCCAGCAGCCAAGATGGATCAGGGGCGTTCGGCTACACCTTC; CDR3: CASSQDGSGAFGYTF
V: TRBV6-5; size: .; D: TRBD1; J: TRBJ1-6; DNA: TGTGCCAGCAGTTACGCAGGGGGGAATTCACCCCTCCACTTT; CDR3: CASSYAGGNSPLHF
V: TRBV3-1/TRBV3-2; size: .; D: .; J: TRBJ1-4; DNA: TGTGCCAGCAGCGAGGCGGTCCTTAATGAAAAACTGTTTTTT; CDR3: CASSEAVLNEKLFF
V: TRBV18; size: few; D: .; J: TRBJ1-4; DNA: TGTGCCAGCTCACCACCGGGGGGGCCGGGTGAAAAACTGTTTTTT; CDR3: CASSPPGGPGEKLFF
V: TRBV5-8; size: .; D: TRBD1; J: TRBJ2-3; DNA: TGTGCCAGCAGCTTTTTGAGGGGACAGGGTTTGTCAGATACGCAGTATTTT; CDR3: CASSFLRGQGLSDTQYF
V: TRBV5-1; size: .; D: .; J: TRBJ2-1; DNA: TGCGCCAGCAGCGCGCTGGCGGGGACCCATGAGCAGTTCTTC; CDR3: CASSALAGTHEQFF
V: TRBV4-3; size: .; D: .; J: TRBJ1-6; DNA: TGCGCCAGCAGCCAAAGCCAAACTTATTCACCCCTCCACTTT; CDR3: CASSQSQTYSPLHF
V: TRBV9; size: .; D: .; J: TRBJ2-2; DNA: TGTGCCAGCAGGGTCGGTTCGCGCACCGGGGAGCTGTTTTTT; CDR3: CASRVGSRTGELFF